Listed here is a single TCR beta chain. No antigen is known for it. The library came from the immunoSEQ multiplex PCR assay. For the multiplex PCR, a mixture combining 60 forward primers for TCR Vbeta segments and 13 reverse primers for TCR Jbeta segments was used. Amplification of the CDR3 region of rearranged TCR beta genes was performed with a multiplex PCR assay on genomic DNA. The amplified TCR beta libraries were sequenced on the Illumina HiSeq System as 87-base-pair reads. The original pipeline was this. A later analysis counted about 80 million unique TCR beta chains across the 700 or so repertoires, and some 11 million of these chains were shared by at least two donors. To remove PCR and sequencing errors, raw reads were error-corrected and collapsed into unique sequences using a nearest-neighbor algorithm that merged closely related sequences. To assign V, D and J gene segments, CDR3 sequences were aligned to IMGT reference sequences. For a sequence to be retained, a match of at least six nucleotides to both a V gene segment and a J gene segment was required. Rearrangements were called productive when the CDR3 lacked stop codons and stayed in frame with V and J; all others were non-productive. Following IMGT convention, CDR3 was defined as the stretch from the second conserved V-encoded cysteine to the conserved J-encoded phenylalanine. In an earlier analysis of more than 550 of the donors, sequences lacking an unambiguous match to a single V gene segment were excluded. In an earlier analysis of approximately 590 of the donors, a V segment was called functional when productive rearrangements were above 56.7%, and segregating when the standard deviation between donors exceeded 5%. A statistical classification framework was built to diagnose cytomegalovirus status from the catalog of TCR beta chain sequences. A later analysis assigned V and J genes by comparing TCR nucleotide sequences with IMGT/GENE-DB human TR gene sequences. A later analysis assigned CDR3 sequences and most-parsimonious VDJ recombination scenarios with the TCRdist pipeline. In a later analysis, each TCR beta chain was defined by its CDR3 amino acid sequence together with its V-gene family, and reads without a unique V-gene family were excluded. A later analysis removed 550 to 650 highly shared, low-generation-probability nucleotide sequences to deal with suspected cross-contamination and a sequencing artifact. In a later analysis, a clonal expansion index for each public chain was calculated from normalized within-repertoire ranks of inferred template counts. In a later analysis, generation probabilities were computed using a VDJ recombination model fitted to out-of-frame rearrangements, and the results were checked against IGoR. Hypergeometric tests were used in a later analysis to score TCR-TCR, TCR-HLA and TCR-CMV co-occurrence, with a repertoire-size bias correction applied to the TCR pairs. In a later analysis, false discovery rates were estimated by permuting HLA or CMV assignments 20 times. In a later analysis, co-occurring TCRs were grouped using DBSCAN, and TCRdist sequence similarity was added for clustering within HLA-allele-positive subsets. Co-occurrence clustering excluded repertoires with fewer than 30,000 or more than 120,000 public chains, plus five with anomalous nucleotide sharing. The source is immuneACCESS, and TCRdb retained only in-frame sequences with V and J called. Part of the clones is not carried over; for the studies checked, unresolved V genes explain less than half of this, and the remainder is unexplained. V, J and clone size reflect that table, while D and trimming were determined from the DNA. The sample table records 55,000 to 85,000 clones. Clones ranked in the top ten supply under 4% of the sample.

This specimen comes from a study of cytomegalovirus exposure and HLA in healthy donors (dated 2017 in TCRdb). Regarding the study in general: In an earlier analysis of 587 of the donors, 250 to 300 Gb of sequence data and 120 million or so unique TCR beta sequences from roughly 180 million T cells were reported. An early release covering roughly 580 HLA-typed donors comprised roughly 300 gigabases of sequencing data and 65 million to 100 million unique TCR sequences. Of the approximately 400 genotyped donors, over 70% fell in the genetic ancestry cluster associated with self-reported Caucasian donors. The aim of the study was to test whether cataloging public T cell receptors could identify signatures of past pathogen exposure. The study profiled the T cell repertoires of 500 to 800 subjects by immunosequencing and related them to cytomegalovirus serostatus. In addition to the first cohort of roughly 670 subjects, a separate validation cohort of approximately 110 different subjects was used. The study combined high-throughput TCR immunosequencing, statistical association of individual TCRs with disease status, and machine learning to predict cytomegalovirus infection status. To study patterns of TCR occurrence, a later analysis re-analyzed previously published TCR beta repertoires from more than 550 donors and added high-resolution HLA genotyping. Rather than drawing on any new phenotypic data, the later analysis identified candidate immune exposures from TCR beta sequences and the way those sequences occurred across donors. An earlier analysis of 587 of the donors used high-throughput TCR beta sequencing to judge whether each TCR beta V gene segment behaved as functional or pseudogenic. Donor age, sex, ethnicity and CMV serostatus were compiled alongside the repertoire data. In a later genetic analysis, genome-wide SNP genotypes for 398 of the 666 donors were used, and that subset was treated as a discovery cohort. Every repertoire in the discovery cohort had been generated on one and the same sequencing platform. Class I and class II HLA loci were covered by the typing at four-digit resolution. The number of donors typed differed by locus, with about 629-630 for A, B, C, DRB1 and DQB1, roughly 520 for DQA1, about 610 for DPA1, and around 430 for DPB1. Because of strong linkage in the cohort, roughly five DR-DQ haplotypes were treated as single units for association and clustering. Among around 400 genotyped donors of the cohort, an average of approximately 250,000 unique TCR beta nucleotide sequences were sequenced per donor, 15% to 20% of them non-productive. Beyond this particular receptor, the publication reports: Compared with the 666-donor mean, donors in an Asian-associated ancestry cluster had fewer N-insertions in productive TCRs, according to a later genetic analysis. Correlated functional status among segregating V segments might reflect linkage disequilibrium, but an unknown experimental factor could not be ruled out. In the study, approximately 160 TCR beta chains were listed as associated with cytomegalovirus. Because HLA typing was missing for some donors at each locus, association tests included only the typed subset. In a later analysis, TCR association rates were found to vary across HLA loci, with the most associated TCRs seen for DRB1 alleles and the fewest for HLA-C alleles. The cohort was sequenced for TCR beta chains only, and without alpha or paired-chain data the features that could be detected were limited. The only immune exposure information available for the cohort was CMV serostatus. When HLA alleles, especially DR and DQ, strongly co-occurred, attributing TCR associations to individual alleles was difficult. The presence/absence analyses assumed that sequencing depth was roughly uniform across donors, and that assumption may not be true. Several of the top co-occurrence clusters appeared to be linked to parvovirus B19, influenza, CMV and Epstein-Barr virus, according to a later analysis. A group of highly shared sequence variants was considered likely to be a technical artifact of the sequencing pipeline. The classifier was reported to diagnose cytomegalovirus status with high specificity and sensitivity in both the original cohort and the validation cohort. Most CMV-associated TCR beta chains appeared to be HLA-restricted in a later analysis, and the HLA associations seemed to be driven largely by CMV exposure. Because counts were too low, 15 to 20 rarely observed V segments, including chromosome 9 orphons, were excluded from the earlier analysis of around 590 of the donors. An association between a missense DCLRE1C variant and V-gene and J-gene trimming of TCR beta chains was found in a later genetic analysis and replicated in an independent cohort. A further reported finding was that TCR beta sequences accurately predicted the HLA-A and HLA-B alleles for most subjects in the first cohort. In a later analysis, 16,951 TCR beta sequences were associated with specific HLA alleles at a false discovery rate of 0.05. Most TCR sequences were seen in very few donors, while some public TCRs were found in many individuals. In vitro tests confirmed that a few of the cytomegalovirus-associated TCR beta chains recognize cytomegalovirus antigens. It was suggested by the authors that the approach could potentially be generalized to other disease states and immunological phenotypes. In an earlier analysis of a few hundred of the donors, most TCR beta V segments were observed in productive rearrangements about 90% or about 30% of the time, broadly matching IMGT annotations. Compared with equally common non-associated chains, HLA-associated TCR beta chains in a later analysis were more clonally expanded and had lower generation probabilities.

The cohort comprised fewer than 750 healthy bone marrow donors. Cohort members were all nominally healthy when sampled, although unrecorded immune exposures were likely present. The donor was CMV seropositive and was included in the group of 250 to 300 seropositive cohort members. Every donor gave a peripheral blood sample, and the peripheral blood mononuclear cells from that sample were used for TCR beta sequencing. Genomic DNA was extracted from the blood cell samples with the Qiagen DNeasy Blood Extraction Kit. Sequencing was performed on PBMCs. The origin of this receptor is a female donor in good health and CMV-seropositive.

The CDR3 protein: CASRRGGPSNQPQHF. In nucleotides, the sequence is TGTGCCAGCAGAAGGGGAGGGCCGAGCAATCAGCCCCAGCATTTT. The chain links TRBV27 with TRBJ1-5; a weak D assignment points to TRBD1 (5 bases agree). The CDR3 starts with the cysteine, ends with the phenylalanine, and has 15 residues. The entry retains the CDR3 DNA only, 45 bases that are in frame from base 1. V is clipped by 6 bases and J by 1 base, and the sequence between their germline boundaries is 13 bases long. CDR1 and CDR2 (MNHEY, SMNVEV) derive from the germline V gene (reference sequence).